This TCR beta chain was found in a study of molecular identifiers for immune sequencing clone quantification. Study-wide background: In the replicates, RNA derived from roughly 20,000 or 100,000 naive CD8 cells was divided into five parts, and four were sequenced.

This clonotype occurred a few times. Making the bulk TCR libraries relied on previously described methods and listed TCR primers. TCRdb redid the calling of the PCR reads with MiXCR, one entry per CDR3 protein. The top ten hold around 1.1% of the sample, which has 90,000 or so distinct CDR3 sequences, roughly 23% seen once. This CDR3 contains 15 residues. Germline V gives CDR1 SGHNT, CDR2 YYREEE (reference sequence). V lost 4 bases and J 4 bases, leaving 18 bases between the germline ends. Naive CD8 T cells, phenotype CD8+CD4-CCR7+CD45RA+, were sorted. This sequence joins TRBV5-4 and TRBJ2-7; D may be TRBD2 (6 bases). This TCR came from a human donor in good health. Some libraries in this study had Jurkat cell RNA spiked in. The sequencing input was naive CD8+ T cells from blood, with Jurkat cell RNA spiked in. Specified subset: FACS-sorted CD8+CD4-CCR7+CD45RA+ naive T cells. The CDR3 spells CASSDQAGGRYEQYF. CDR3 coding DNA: TGTGCCAGCAGCGACCAAGCCGGGGGACGGTACGAGCAGTACTTC.